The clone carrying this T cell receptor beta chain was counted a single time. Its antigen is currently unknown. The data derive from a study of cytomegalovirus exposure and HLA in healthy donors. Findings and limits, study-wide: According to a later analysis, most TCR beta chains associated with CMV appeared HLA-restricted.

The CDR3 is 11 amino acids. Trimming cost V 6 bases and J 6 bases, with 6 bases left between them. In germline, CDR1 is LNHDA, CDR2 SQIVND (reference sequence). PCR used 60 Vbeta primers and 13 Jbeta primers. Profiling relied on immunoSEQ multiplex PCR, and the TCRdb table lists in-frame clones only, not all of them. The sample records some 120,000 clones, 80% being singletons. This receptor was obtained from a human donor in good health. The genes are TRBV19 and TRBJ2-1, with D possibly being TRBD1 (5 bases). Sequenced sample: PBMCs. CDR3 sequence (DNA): TGTGCCAGTAGACAGGTCAATGAGCAGTTCTTC. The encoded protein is CASRQVNEQFF. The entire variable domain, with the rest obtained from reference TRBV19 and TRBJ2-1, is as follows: DGGITQSPKYLFRKEGQNVTLSCEQNLNHDAMYWYRQDPGQGLRLIYYSQIVNDFQKGDIAEGYSVSREKKESFPLTVTSAQKNPTAFYLCASRQVNEQFFGPGTRLTVL.